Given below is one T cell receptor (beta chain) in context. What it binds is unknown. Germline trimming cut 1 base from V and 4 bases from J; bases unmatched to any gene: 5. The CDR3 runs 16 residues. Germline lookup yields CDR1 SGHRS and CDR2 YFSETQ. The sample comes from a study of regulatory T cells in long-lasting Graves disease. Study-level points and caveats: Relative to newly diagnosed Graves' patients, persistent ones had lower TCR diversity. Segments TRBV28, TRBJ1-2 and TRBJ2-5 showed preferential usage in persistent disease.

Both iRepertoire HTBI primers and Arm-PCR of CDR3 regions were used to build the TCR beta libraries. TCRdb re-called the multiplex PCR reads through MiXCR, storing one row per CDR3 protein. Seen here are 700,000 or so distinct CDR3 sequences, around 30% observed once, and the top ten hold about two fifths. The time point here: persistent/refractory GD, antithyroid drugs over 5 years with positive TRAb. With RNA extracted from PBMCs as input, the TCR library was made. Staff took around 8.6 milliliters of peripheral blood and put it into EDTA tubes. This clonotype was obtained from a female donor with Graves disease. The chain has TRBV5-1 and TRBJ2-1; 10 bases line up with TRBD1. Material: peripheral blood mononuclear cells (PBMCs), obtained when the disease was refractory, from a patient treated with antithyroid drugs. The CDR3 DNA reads TGCGCCAGCAGCTTGTCCGGGACAGGGGTTTACAATGAGCAGTTCTTC. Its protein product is CASSLSGTGVYNEQFF.